These 11 T cell receptor beta chains were all obtained from the same sample, sequenced in a study of blood T cell repertoires in COVID-19. This table comes from immunoSEQ multiplex PCR, and its TCRdb copy is limited to in-frame clones, with some not included. The data hold approximately 29,000 clones, with around 94% observed a single time. The sequenced material came from peripheral blood. The receptors shown here come from a woman in her seventies with COVID-19, enrolled during active disease.

V and J are TRBV4-1 and TRBJ2-1; D is perhaps TRBD1 (5 bases). CDR1 and CDR2 from the germline V gene are MGHRA and YSYEKL. The CDR3 runs 14 residues. The V and J ends lost 4 bases and 2 bases respectively, with 9 bases between them. This CDR3 is CASSPTETYNEQFF. CDR3 nucleotides: TGCGCCAGCAGCCCGACAGAAACCTACAATGAGCAGTTCTTC.

The chain has TRBV9 and TRBJ1-6, with D uncertain. CDR1 and CDR2 from the germline V gene are SGDLS and YYNGEE. This CDR3 has 15 amino acids. The V end was cut by 4 bases, the J end by 9 bases, with 17 bases between. DNA of the CDR3: TGTGCCAGCAGCCCGAGAGCCGCCGATGTTTCACCCCTCCACTTT. It translates to CASSPRAADVSPLHF.

The rearrangement links TRBV18 to TRBJ1-2, with 7 bases lining up with TRBD1. The CDR3 is 13 residues long. The J segment lost 3 bases and the V segment lost 3 bases, leaving 1 base of the junction unmatched. Germline values: CDR1 KGHSH, CDR2 LQKENI. The CDR3 here is CASSPGTDYGYTF. The DNA for the CDR3 is TGTGCCAGCTCACCCGGGACAGACTATGGCTACACCTTC.

The chain combines TRBV10-3 with TRBJ1-2, with no clear D. Trimming pared 0 bases from V and 1 base from J, leaving 6 bases between. The CDR3 consists of 14 residues. Germline V gene data show CDR1 as ENHRY and CDR2 as SYGVKD. As DNA, the CDR3 is TGTGCCATCAGTGAGTCGAGCGGTAACTATGGCTACACCTTC. It yields the protein CAISESSGNYGYTF.

The chain combines TRBV19 with TRBJ2-2, with D unclear. The V gene's germline CDR1 is LNHDA and CDR2 SQIVND (reference sequence). The CDR3 consists of 13 residues. Trimming stripped 7 bases from V and 6 bases from J, with 12 bases between. CDR3 sequence: CASKPLGPGELFF. DNA for the CDR3: TGTGCCAGTAAACCCCTTGGCCCCGGGGAGCTGTTTTTT.

V is TRBV10-3 and J is TRBJ1-6, with D tentatively TRBD1 (6 bases). Per the germline V gene, CDR1 is ENHRY and CDR2 is SYGVKD. This CDR3 region has 12 residues. V gave up 6 bases and J gave up 14 bases, with 14 bases separating them. This chain's CDR3 is CAIRRTDLTLHF. The CDR3 DNA reads as TGTGCCATCAGGCGGACAGATCTCACCCTCCACTTT.

The chain employs TRBV9 and TRBJ2-1; D unclear. Trimming removed 1 base at V and 5 bases at J, with 7 bases between. Germline values: CDR1 SGDLS, CDR2 YYNGEE. The CDR3 covers 13 residues. DNA of the CDR3: TGTGCCAGCAGCGTACTAGATAACAATGAGCAGTTCTTC. Its protein is CASSVLDNNEQFF.

This clone has only one observation. The chain recombines TRBV5-1 with TRBJ2-5, with 7 positions matching TRBD2. Germline CDR1 is SGHRS and CDR2 is YFSETQ. The CDR3 consists of 15 residues. V gave up 1 base and J gave up 5 bases; unmatched junction bases: 8. DNA for the CDR3: TGCGCCAGCAGCTTGTTGGCGGGAGAGGTGGAGACCCAGTACTTC. It specifies CASSLLAGEVETQYF.

The rearrangement links TRBV7-3 to TRBJ1-2; 7 positions agree with TRBD1. V lost 6 bases and J lost 5; bases outside the gene matches: 12. CDR1 SGHTA and CDR2 FQGTGA come from the germline V gene. This CDR3 is built from 15 residues. CDR3 DNA: TGTGCCAGCAGTTCGGATCCGGGACAGTTTTATGGCTACACCTTC. Amino acid sequence: CASSSDPGQFYGYTF.

This clone was seen a single time. This chain uses TRBV7-9 with TRBJ1-1; D not resolved. CDR3 size: 12 residues. Germline V gene lookup returns CDR1 SEHNR and CDR2 FQNEAQ (reference sequence). V was shortened by 3 bases and J by 4 bases, with 6 bases between the two germline ends. The CDR3 sequence is CASSLMATEAFF. In DNA form, the CDR3 reads TGTGCCAGCAGCTTGATGGCCACTGAAGCTTTCTTT.

The gene calls are TRBV2 and TRBJ2-1; D gene unclear. In germline, CDR1 is SNHLY, CDR2 FYNNEI. The V gene lost 2 bases and the J gene lost 5 bases, with 10 bases spanning the gap. The CDR3 has 14 amino acids. CDR3 loop: CASSERQYNNEQFF. For the CDR3, the DNA is TGTGCCAGCAGTGAACGCCAGTACAACAATGAGCAGTTCTTC.